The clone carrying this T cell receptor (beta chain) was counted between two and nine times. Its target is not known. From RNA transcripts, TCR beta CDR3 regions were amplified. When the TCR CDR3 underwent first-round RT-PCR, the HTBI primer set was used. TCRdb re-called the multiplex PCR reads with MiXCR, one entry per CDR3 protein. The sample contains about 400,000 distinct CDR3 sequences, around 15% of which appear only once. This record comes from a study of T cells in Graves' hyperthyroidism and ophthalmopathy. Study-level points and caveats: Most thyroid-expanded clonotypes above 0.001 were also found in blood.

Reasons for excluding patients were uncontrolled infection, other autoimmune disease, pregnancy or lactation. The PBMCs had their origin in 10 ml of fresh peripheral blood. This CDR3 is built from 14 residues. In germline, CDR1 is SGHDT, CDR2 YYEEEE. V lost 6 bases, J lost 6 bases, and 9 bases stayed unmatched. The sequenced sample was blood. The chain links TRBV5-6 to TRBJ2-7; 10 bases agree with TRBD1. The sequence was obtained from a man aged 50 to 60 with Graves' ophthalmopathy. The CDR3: CASNGDRGLFEQYF. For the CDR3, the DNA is TGTGCCAGCAATGGAGACAGGGGGCTGTTCGAGCAGTACTTC.